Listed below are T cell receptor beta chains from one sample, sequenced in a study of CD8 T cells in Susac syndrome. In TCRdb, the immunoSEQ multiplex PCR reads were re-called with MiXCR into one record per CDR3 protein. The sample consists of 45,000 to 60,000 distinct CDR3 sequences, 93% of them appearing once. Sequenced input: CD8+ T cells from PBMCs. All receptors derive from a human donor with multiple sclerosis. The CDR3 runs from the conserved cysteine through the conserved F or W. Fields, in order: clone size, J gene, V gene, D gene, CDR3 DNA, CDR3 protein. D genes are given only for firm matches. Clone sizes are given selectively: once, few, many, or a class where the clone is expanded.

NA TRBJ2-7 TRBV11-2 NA TGTGCCAGCAGCTTACCGGGGGGCCCCGAAGCATTCTACGAGCAGTACTTC CASSLPGGPEAFYEQYF
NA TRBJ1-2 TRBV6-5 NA TGTGCCAGCAGTTACTCGAGGGATCGGACTAACTATGGCTACACCTTC CASSYSRDRTNYGYTF
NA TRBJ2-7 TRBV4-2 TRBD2 TGTGCCAGCAGCCCCTGGGACTATCGAGGCTACGAGCAGTACTTC CASSPWDYRGYEQYF
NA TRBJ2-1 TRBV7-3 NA TGTGCCAGCAGCCGGGCCGGGACAACTTACAATGAGCAGTTCTTC CASSRAGTTYNEQFF
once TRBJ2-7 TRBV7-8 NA TGTGCCAGCAGCTCTTCAGGGGGGACAAGGATCTACGAGCAGTACTTC CASSSSGGTRIYEQYF
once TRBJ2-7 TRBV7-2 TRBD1 TGTGCCAGCAGCTTAGAGGCGCCAGGGGGTTACGAGCAGTACTTC CASSLEAPGGYEQYF
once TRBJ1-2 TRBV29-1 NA TGCAGCGTTGAGTCAAAGGGGCGAGGCTATGGCTACACCTTC CSVESKGRGYGYTF
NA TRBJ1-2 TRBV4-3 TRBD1 TGCGCCAGCAGCCGGGACAGCGAATATGGCTACACCTTC CASSRDSEYGYTF
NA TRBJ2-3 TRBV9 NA TGTGCCAGCAGCGCTAGGGACGCCAGCACAGATACGCAGTATTTT CASSARDASTDTQYF
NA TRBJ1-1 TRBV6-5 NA TGTGCCAGCAAGTTTCGCGATGGGAGAAACACTGAAGCTTTCTTT CASKFRDGRNTEAFF
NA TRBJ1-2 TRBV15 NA TGTGCCACCAGCAGAGGCGCGACAGGCCCTTGGGATGGCTACACCTTC CATSRGATGPWDGYTF
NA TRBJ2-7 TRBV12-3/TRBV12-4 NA TGTGCCAGCAATCCCGTAGGGGCAGCCTACGAGCAGTACTTC CASNPVGAAYEQYF
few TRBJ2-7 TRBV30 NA TGTGCCTGGAGTGGCACTCCCGAGCAGTACTTC CAWSGTPEQYF
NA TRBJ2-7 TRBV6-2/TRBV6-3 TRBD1 TGTGCCAGCAGTTACTCGACAGGGGGAACCTACGAGCAGTACTTC CASSYSTGGTYEQYF
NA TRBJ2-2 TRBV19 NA TGTGCCAGTACCATTAGCGGGGAGCTGTTTTTT CASTISGELFF
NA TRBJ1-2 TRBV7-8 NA TGTGCCAGCAGCTTGGCAGGGAGTTACTATGGCTACACCTTC CASSLAGSYYGYTF
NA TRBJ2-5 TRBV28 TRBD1 TGTGCCAGCAGTCCCCGGTGGGCAGGGGGCTGGCTGATGACCACAGAGACCCAGTACTTC CASSPRWAGGWLMTTETQYF
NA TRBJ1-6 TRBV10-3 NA TGTGCCATCAGTGAGTTCACAGGTGGAACTAATTCACCCCTCCACTTT CAISEFTGGTNSPLHF
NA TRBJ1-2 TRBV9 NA TGTGCCAGCAGCATAGCCAGGGACTATGGCTACACCTTC CASSIARDYGYTF
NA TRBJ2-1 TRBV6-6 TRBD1 TGTGCCAGCAGCCCCGGGACAGGGGACTACAATGAGCAGTTCTTC CASSPGTGDYNEQFF